This record concerns one T cell receptor beta chain sequence. TCRdb's copy holds only in-frame clones and misses some; the assay was immunoSEQ multiplex PCR. The repertoire holds around 70,000 clones, about 89% seen once, with about 0.5% in the top ten. The source of the sample is a study of blood T cell repertoires in COVID-19. In the study overall: The cDNA or gDNA used as material had been derived from T cells, B-cell-depleted T cells, or PBMCs.

Germline assignment: CDR1 SQVTM and CDR2 ANQGSEA. Trimming removed 6 bases from V and 0 bases from J; junction bases left unmatched: 8. The CDR3 is 15 residues long. The V call is TRBV29-1, the J call TRBJ2-3, with 8 bases fitting TRBD2. What was sequenced was peripheral blood. The source is a man aged 55 to 70 with acute or convalescent COVID-19. CDR3 loop: CSVSRGGSSTDTQYF. The CDR3 coding sequence is TGCAGCGTCTCTCGGGGGGGGTCTAGCACAGATACGCAGTATTTT.